This entry lists 27 T cell receptor beta chains sequenced from one sample in a study of shared clonotypes between healthy human individuals. Measured with immunoSEQ multiplex PCR; TCRdb has only the in-frame clones, and not every one. The table records fewer than 3 million clones, about nine tenths of them present only once. The source material was naive CD4+ T cells from PBMCs. Subset noted: CD45RA+ positively selected. The receptors were sampled from a man aged 18 to 29 in good health. Some clones in this sample may be carry-over from other donors' samples.

As DNA, the CDR3 is TGTGCCAGCAGCTTTCGCTGGGGTACTGAAGCTTTCTTT. This sequence encodes CASSFRWGTEAFF. V usage is TRBV7-3 and J usage is TRBJ1-1; D is unresolved. V lost 3 bases to trimming and J lost 5 bases, with 10 bases between them. The germline gives CDR1 SGHTA, CDR2 FQGTGA. The CDR3 contains 13 residues.

The rearrangement uses TRBV7-3 and TRBJ2-3; 8 nucleotides line up with TRBD2. Germline V gives CDR1 SGHTA, CDR2 FQGTGA. After removal of 2 bases from V and 3 bases from J, the junction contained 7 bases not matched to a gene. The CDR3 has 16 amino acids. CDR3 sequence reads: CASSLGGGRYTDTQYF. CDR3 coding DNA: TGTGCCAGCAGCTTAGGTGGCGGGAGGTATACAGATACGCAGTATTTT.

The rearrangement joins TRBV19 to TRBJ2-2; 7 bases are a match to TRBD1. The CDR3 contains 16 residues. CDR1 and CDR2 from the germline V gene are LNHDA and SQIVND (reference sequence). Trimming at V came to 6 bases and at J to 4 bases, leaving 11 bases not matched to a gene. The chain's CDR3 is CASSPQTGPITGELFF. The CDR3 bases are TGTGCCAGTAGCCCTCAGACAGGGCCGATCACCGGGGAGCTGTTTTTT.

V usage is TRBV30 and J usage is TRBJ2-2; D is ambiguous. This CDR3 has 12 amino acids. V shed 4 bases and J shed 4 bases, with 7 bases lying between them. Germline V gives CDR1 GTSNPN, CDR2 SVGIG (reference sequence). CDR3 protein: CAWIIITGELFF. For the CDR3, the DNA is TGTGCCTGGATTATCATCACCGGGGAGCTGTTTTTT.

Comment on this clone: This CDR3 is also generated by other DNA sequences in the sample. The genes are TRBV5-1 and TRBJ1-2; maybe TRBD1 (6 bases). Trimming stripped 4 bases from V and 4 bases from J, with 11 bases between. The CDR3 spans 13 residues. Germline V gene data show CDR1 as SGHRS and CDR2 as YFSETQ. This CDR3 reads CASSPTGPYGYTF. DNA for the CDR3: TGCGCCAGCAGCCCGACAGGTCCCTATGGCTACACCTTC.

V is TRBV28 and J is TRBJ1-1, with D possibly being TRBD1 (5 bases). V dropped 3 bases and J dropped 7 bases, with 15 bases sitting between them. Germline V gene data show CDR1 as MDHEN and CDR2 as SYDVKM. The CDR3 has 14 residues. The CDR3 sequence: CASSFPREQFEAFF. The CDR3 DNA reads as TGTGCCAGCAGTTTCCCCAGGGAACAATTTGAAGCTTTCTTT. The full variable domain, rest sourced from reference TRBV28 and TRBJ1-1, is DVKVTQSSRYLVKRTGEKVFLECVQDMDHENMFWYRQDPGLGLRLIYFSYDVKMKEKGDIPEGYSVSREKKERFSLILESASTNQTSMYLCASSFPREQFEAFFGQGTRLTVV.

The chain is built from TRBV4-3 and TRBJ2-5, with 12 positions matching TRBD2. V was clipped by 2 bases and J by 1 base; unmatched bases: 2. The CDR3 is 16 amino acids. Germline CDR1 reads LGHNA; CDR2 reads YSLEER. As DNA, the CDR3 is TGCGCCAGCAGCCAACGACTAGCGGGGGCCCAAGAGACCCAGTACTTC. This sequence encodes CASSQRLAGAQETQYF.

Points on this clone: Other DNA sequences in the same sample also yield this CDR3. The chain recombines TRBV5-1 with TRBJ2-7, with a tentative D call TRBD1 (5 bases). V was trimmed by 0 bases and J by 4 bases, leaving 8 bases between them. The CDR3 consists of 13 residues. Germline CDR1 and CDR2: SGHRS and YFSETQ. CDR3 DNA: TGCGCCAGCAGCTTGGATCAGGGTTACGAGCAGTACTTC. Translating gives CASSLDQGYEQYF. The full variable domain, its missing parts supplied by reference TRBV5-1 and TRBJ2-7, is KAGVTQTPRYLIKTRGQQVTLSCSPISGHRSVSWYQQTPGQGLQFLFEYFSETQRNKGNFPGRFSGRQFSNSRSEMNVSTLELGDSALYLCASSLDQGYEQYFGPGTRLTVT.

The rearrangement joins TRBV27 to TRBJ2-2; D not resolved. This CDR3 has 14 amino acids. CDR1 MNHEY and CDR2 SMNVEV come from the germline V gene (reference sequence). V was shortened by 8 bases and J by 5 bases, with 15 bases between the two germline ends. Written as DNA, the CDR3 is TGTGCCAGCGGCGATAGGGCCTCAACCGGGGAGCTGTTTTTT. It codes for CASGDRASTGELFF.

V usage is TRBV15 and J usage is TRBJ2-5; TRBD1 matches 8 bases. This CDR3 is built from 15 residues. V gave up 4 bases and J gave up 7 bases; unmatched junction bases: 11. Germline V gives CDR1 LNHNV, CDR2 YYDKDF (reference sequence). In DNA, the CDR3 is TGTGCCACCAGCAACCGTGACAGGGGTCCTCGGACCCAGTACTTC. It specifies CATSNRDRGPRTQYF.

V is TRBV5-1 and J is TRBJ2-1, with 9 bases identical to TRBD2. Trimming cost V 0 bases and J 4 bases; bases outside gene matches: 2. The germline gives CDR1 SGHRS, CDR2 YFSETQ. The CDR3 is made up of 15 amino acids. This CDR3 reads CASSLGREGYNEQFF. CDR3 coding DNA: TGCGCCAGCAGCTTGGGGCGGGAGGGTTACAATGAGCAGTTCTTC.

Note on this clone: Other DNA variants within this sample encode the same CDR3. The chain couples TRBV9 to TRBJ1-1; 7 nucleotides agree with TRBD1. Germline lookup yields CDR1 SGDLS and CDR2 YYNGEE. CDR3 size: 14 residues. V gave up 4 bases and J gave up 3 bases; unmatched junction bases: 6. CDR3 nucleotide sequence: TGTGCCAGCAGCCCCAGACAGGGTGACACTGAAGCTTTCTTT. Translation gives CASSPRQGDTEAFF.

The chain recombines TRBV6-1 with TRBJ1-1; 7 nucleotides align to TRBD1. Trimming cost V 5 bases and J 1 base; bases outside gene matches: 4. Germline V gene sequence: CDR1 MNHNS, CDR2 SASEGT. The CDR3 loop spans 14 amino acids. The DNA of the CDR3 is TGTGCCAGCAGTCCTCGGACAGGGAACACTGAAGCTTTCTTT. Translating gives CASSPRTGNTEAFF.

V usage is TRBV2 and J usage is TRBJ2-7, with 12 bases matching TRBD2. Germline CDR1 and CDR2: SNHLY and FYNNEI. This CDR3 is built from 16 residues. V lost 4 bases and J lost 2; bases outside the gene matches: 6. The CDR3 spells CASSVLAGGPPYEQYF. CDR3 DNA: TGTGCCAGCAGTGTCCTAGCGGGAGGGCCTCCCTACGAGCAGTACTTC.

The chain links TRBV7-9 to TRBJ1-3; 7 positions match TRBD1. This CDR3 spans 15 amino acids. J gave up 2 bases and V 5 bases, and 6 bases lay outside the gene matches. Germline CDR1 reads SEHNR; CDR2 reads FQNEAQ (reference sequence). CDR3 nucleotides: TGTGCCAGCAGCCCCCGGACAGGTACTGGAAACACCATATATTTT. Translation gives CASSPRTGTGNTIYF.

Turning to this clone: Other nucleotide sequences from this sample produce the same CDR3. The rearrangement uses TRBV6-1 and TRBJ1-2; TRBD1 agrees at 10 bases. This CDR3 has 14 amino acids. V was clipped by 5 bases and J by 2 bases; unmatched bases: 2. The V gene's germline CDR1 is MNHNS and CDR2 SASEGT. In DNA, the CDR3 is TGTGCCAGCAGTAGACAGGGGGCGAACTATGGCTACACCTTC. Its translation: CASSRQGANYGYTF.

DNA for the CDR3: TGTGCCAGCAGCGCCCAGGGGGGCACCTACAATGAGCAGTTCTTC. Amino acids: CASSAQGGTYNEQFF. V is TRBV9 and J is TRBJ2-1, with D possibly matching TRBD1 (7 bases). V lost 3 bases and J lost 2, with 12 bases in between. The CDR3 length is 15 residues. Germline CDR1 and CDR2: SGDLS and YYNGEE.

The V gene is TRBV27, the J gene TRBJ2-3, with TRBD1 matching 10 bases. V lost 4 bases and J lost 2; bases outside the gene matches: 9. The CDR3 sequence is 17 residues long. Germline V lookup: CDR1 MNHEY, CDR2 SMNVEV (reference sequence). The CDR3 loop reads CASSSGTGAAFTDTQYF. For the CDR3, the DNA is TGTGCCAGCAGTTCGGGGACAGGGGCAGCCTTCACAGATACGCAGTATTTT.

The V and J genes are TRBV7-3 and TRBJ2-2; D is ambiguous. The CDR3 sequence is 13 residues long. Germline lookup yields CDR1 SGHTA and CDR2 FQGTGA. V was cut by 2 bases and J by 7 bases, with 8 bases left in between. CDR3 amino acids: CASSLFADGELFF. Written as DNA, the CDR3 is TGTGCCAGCAGCTTATTTGCAGACGGGGAGCTGTTTTTT. Full variable domain (outside the CDR3, taken from reference TRBV7-3 and TRBJ2-2): GAGVSQTPSNKVTEKGKYVELRCDPISGHTALYWYRQSLGQGPEFLIYFQGTGAADDSGLPNDRFFAVRPEGSVSTLKIQRTERGDSAVYLCASSLFADGELFFGEGSRLTVL.

The chain links TRBV5-4 to TRBJ1-6, with a weak D call TRBD1 (5 bases). The germline V gene encodes CDR1 SGHNT and CDR2 YYREEE (reference sequence). The CDR3 length is 16 residues. Trimming took 4 bases from V and 8 from J, leaving 19 bases between them. CDR3: CASSPTGRERDSPLHF. CDR3 bases: TGTGCCAGCAGCCCCACGGGCAGGGAAAGGGATTCACCCCTCCACTTT.

Worth noting for this clone: Since a much larger clone is just one base distant, this may be a read error. The sample holds other DNA sequences that translate to the same CDR3. This chain uses TRBV2 with TRBJ1-1; no definite D call. This CDR3 comprises 11 residues. Germline V gene data show CDR1 as SNHLY and CDR2 as FYNNEI. V dropped 5 bases and J dropped 2 bases, with 3 bases sitting between them. The CDR3 protein is CASSLNTEAFF. The CDR3 DNA reads as TGTGCCAGCAGTTTAAACACTGAAGCTTTCTTT.

Worth noting for this clone: This sample also contains other DNA sequences that code for the same CDR3. The chain recombines TRBV9 with TRBJ2-5; TRBD1 might be the D (5 bases). This CDR3 has 14 residues. Germline V lookup: CDR1 SGDLS, CDR2 YYNGEE. The V gene lost 2 bases and the J gene lost 2 bases, with 10 bases spanning the gap. CDR3 residues: CASSVTGTQETQYF. DNA for the CDR3: TGTGCCAGCAGCGTTACAGGTACTCAAGAGACCCAGTACTTC.

This chain links TRBV13 with TRBJ2-7; 14 nucleotides match TRBD2. Trimming at V came to 5 bases and at J to 6 bases, leaving 15 bases not matched to a gene. This CDR3 spans 18 amino acids. The germline V gene encodes CDR1 PRHDT and CDR2 FYEKMQ (reference sequence). CDR3 bases: TGTGCCAGCAGCCTCGGGGGACTAGCGGGAGTAACGGCGCGCGAGCAGTACTTC. Translated, it gives CASSLGGLAGVTAREQYF.

On this clone: The sample has other DNA sequences that encode this CDR3 too. This chain links TRBV11-3 with TRBJ1-1, with D tentatively TRBD1 (5 bases). This CDR3 region has 15 residues. V lost 5 bases and J lost 1, with 14 bases in between. CDR1 and CDR2 from the germline V gene are SGHNT and YENEEA. The DNA for the CDR3 is TGTGCCAGCAGCGCCTCCGGGACGGCGAACACTGAAGCTTTCTTT. Encoded protein: CASSASGTANTEAFF. Complete variable domain (other parts from reference TRBV11-3 and TRBJ1-1): EAGVVQSPRYKIIEKKQPVAFWCNPISGHNTLYWYLQNLGQGPELLIRYENEEAVDDSQLPKDRFSAERLKGVDSTLKIQPAELGDSAVYLCASSASGTANTEAFFGQGTRLTVV.

This chain uses TRBV13 with TRBJ1-3; 8 bases line up with TRBD1. The CDR3 runs 14 residues. Germline values: CDR1 PRHDT, CDR2 FYEKMQ (reference sequence). V gave up 5 bases and J gave up 3 bases; unmatched junction bases: 3. For the CDR3, the DNA is TGTGCCAGCAGCACGACAGGGGTTGGAAACACCATATATTTT. Amino acids: CASSTTGVGNTIYF.

The CDR3 reads CASSFGRGTAFF. DNA of the CDR3: TGTGCCAGCAGCTTCGGCAGGGGTACAGCTTTCTTT. The rearrangement uses TRBV4-2 and TRBJ1-1; weak D call: TRBD1 (6 bases). Trimming cost V 5 bases and J 10 bases, with 14 bases left between them. Germline loops: CDR1 LGHNA, CDR2 YNFKEQ. This CDR3 is built from 12 residues.

CDR3 in DNA: TGCGCCAGCAGCTTTAATGACAGGAGCGCCTACGAGCAGTACTTC. Protein: CASSFNDRSAYEQYF. The chain combines TRBV5-1 with TRBJ2-7; a weak D match, TRBD1 (6 bases). The V gene's germline CDR1 is SGHRS and CDR2 YFSETQ. The CDR3 extends over 15 amino acids. Trimming shortened V by 2 bases and J by 2 bases, and 14 bases separated the two germline ends.